This entry lists 8 T cell receptor beta chains sequenced from one sample in a study of blood T cell repertoires in COVID-19. The assay was immunoSEQ multiplex PCR, and TCRdb's table has in-frame clones only and misses some. Of 45,000 to 65,000 clones listed, roughly nine tenths are singletons. The specimen sequenced was peripheral blood. All receptors come from a man older than 75 with active or convalescent COVID-19.

This clone was observed a handful of times. V is TRBV7-2 and J is TRBJ2-7; 10 positions match TRBD1. V was pared by 6 bases and J by 4 bases, with 3 bases of the junction left unmatched. Germline V gene lookup returns CDR1 SGHTA and CDR2 FQGNSA. The CDR3 is 13 amino acids. This chain's CDR3 is CASRGQGGYEQYF. The DNA of the CDR3 is TGTGCCAGCAGAGGACAGGGGGGATACGAGCAGTACTTC.

The chain is built from TRBV5-1 and TRBJ2-5; D remains unclear. Germline V gene sequence: CDR1 SGHRS, CDR2 YFSETQ. The CDR3 consists of 14 residues. Trimming took 1 base from V and 2 from J, leaving 9 bases between them. CDR3 region: CASSLFSDQETQYF. CDR3 coding DNA: TGCGCCAGCAGCTTGTTCTCAGATCAAGAGACCCAGTACTTC.

The chain links TRBV19 to TRBJ1-4; no clear D gene. V was clipped by 3 bases and J by 4 bases, with 9 bases between them. The germline V gene has CDR1 LNHDA and CDR2 SQIVND (reference sequence). The CDR3 loop spans 14 amino acids. CDR3 region: CASSIGGLNEKLFF. CDR3 sequence (DNA): TGTGCCAGTAGTATCGGAGGGCTTAATGAAAAACTGTTTTTT.

This clone was recorded a few times. This chain uses TRBV18 with TRBJ2-3; D possibly corresponds to TRBD2 (6 bases). Germline V gene data show CDR1 as KGHSH and CDR2 as LQKENI. CDR3 length equals 14 residues. The V end was cut by 3 bases, the J end by 0 bases, with 7 bases between. Here the CDR3 DNA reads TGTGCCAGCTCACCGGGGAGGAGCACAGATACGCAGTATTTT. This translates into CASSPGRSTDTQYF.

The gene calls are TRBV3-1 (or the pseudogene TRBV3-2) and TRBJ2-2; 7 nucleotides agree with TRBD2. Per germline, CDR1 LGHDT and CDR2 YNNKEL (reference sequence). Germline trimming cut 3 bases from V and 14 bases from J; bases unmatched to any gene: 6. This CDR3 contains 12 residues. Here the CDR3 reads CASSQGLLPLFF. In DNA form, the CDR3 reads TGTGCCAGCAGCCAGGGACTACTCCCCCTGTTTTTT.

This clone was detected a few times. This chain joins TRBV11-2 and TRBJ1-5; 7 positions agree with TRBD1. The CDR3 spans 13 residues. CDR1 and CDR2 (germline): SGHAT, FQNNGV. V was clipped by 3 bases and J by 6 bases; unmatched bases: 2. CDR3 DNA: TGTGCCAGCAGCTTGGACAGGAGTCAGCCCCAGCATTTT. Protein product: CASSLDRSQPQHF.

There are a few counts of this clone. The chain carries TRBV19 and TRBJ1-3; TRBD1 agrees at 8 bases. CDR3 length: 18 residues. J gave up 0 bases and V 5 bases, and 12 bases lay outside the gene matches. Per germline, CDR1 LNHDA and CDR2 SQIVND (reference sequence). The CDR3 bases are TGTGCCAGTAGTGCGGAGAGTGAGCAGGGGGCCTCTGGAAACACCATATATTTT. Encoded protein: CASSAESEQGASGNTIYF. Full variable domain (rest looked up from reference TRBV19 and TRBJ1-3): DGGITQSPKYLFRKEGQNVTLSCEQNLNHDAMYWYRQDPGQGLRLIYYSQIVNDFQKGDIAEGYSVSREKKESFPLTVTSAQKNPTAFYLCASSAESEQGASGNTIYFGEGSWLTVV.

This clone was counted once. The J gene is TRBJ1-5, the V gene TRBV29-1; tentatively, D is TRBD1 (6 bases). Germline V gives CDR1 SQVTM, CDR2 ANQGSEA. The CDR3 is made up of 12 amino acids. Trimming shortened V by 0 bases and J by 12 bases, and 12 bases separated the two germline ends. The CDR3 bases are TGCAGCGTTGAAGATGAGAGGGGGAGCCAGCATTTT. This sequence encodes CSVEDERGSQHF.